One and the same sample provided the 5 T cell receptor beta chains below, sequenced in a study of T-cell memory formation after mild COVID-19. MiXCR was run by TCRdb on the 5' RACE reads, yielding one entry per CDR3 protein. The repertoire has about 400,000 distinct CDR3 sequences, 15% to 20% of them found once; the top ten carry 20% to 25%. The sample comprised PBMCs or a T cell subset sorted from them (not recorded which). Receptors were obtained from a man aged 18 to 35 who had mild COVID-19 (a few samples of this study predate the infection). Cell type and time point are not known.

This clonotype was counted at least ten times. The chain recombines TRBV10-3 with TRBJ1-1; D perhaps matches TRBD1 (5 bases). Germline CDR1 is ENHRY and CDR2 is SYGVKD. The germline V and J ends were trimmed by 7 bases and 4 bases, with 13 bases remaining between them. The CDR3 is made up of 13 amino acids. The CDR3 spells CAITQQEGTEAFF. DNA of the CDR3: TGTGCCATCACACAACAGGAGGGCACTGAAGCTTTCTTT.

The chain employs TRBV12-3 or TRBV12-4 and TRBJ2-1; tentatively, D is TRBD2 (5 bases). V lost 3 bases and J lost 0, with 9 bases in between. The CDR3 is 15 residues long. The CDR3 DNA follows: TGTGCCAGCAGTTTGATGGGGAGCTCCTACAATGAGCAGTTCTTC. It translates to CASSLMGSSYNEQFF.

V and J are TRBV7-2 and TRBJ1-4; D is uncertain. Germline lookup yields CDR1 SGHTA and CDR2 FQGNSA. This CDR3 is built from 14 residues. V was pared by 3 bases and J by 0 bases, with 5 bases between. The CDR3 sequence is CASSLGSTNEKLFF. The CDR3 DNA follows: TGTGCCAGCAGCTTGGGGTCAACTAATGAAAAACTGTTTTTT.

This clonotype was counted between two and nine times. V usage is TRBV7-2 and J usage is TRBJ1-4; TRBD1 might be the D (6 bases). Germline CDR1 reads SGHTA; CDR2 reads FQGNSA. The CDR3 contains 12 residues. Trimming removed 3 bases at V and 15 bases at J, with 14 bases between. CDR3 loop: CASSLRQGTLFF. CDR3 coding DNA: TGTGCCAGCAGCTTGAGGCAGGGGACATTGTTTTTT.

The rearrangement uses TRBV6-2 or TRBV6-3 and TRBJ1-6; D is unclear. The CDR3 is made up of 12 amino acids. Trimming cost V 2 bases and J 13 bases, with 9 bases left between them. Germline CDR1 is MNHEY and CDR2 is SVGEGT. DNA of the CDR3: TGTGCCAGCAGTTACAAGCGGCTCCCCCTCCACTTT. Residues: CASSYKRLPLHF.